This T cell receptor (beta chain) was profiled in a study of T cells in tuberculosis. Time point here: new active TB diagnosis, blood taken before or within 7 days of starting treatment. HIV-seronegative South African adults aged 18 years or older had newly diagnosed active tuberculosis. Using immunoSEQ multiplex PCR, the repertoire was profiled, and TCRdb retains in-frame clones only, with some absent. The table lists 20,000 to 25,000 clones, around 82% of them singletons. The CDR3 extends over 14 amino acids. V was trimmed by 0 bases and J by 4 bases, leaving 9 bases between them. Germline values: CDR1 SGHDN, CDR2 FVKESK.

The sequenced sample was PBMCs, obtained at tuberculosis diagnosis. This chain joins TRBV14 and TRBJ1-2; D is undetermined. This sequence originates from an adult with tuberculosis. DNA for the CDR3: TGTGCCAGCAGCCAAGATGCAGGACTCTATGGCTACACCTTC. Translation: CASSQDAGLYGYTF.